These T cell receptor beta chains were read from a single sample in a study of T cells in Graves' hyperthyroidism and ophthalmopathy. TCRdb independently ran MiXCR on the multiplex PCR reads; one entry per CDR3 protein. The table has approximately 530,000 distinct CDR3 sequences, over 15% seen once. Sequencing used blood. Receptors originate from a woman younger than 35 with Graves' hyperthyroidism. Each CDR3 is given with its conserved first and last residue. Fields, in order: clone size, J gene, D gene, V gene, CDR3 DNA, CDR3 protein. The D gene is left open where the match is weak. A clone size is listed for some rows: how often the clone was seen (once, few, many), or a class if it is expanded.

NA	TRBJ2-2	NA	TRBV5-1	TGCGCCAGCAGCTTCTTAAATCCCGGGGAGCTGTTTTTT	CASSFLNPGELFF
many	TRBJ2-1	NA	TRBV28	TGTGCCAGCAGTTTATCGGCCAATGAGCAGTTCTTC	CASSLSANEQFF
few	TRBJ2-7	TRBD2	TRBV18	TGTGCCAGCTCACCGGTGAACGTTCGGGGGGCTAGCGGGAGTCTGCTGTACTTC	CASSPVNVRGASGSLLYF
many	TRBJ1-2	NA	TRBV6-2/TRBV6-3	TGTGCCAGCAATCGACCAGGGAACTATGGCTACACCTTC	CASNRPGNYGYTF
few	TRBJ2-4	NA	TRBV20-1	TGCAGTGCTAGAGATTTGGGGCTCGAAAACATTCAGTACTTC	CSARDLGLENIQYF
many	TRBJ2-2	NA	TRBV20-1	TGCAGTGCTAGAGGGACACTGAACACCGGGGAGCTGTTTTTT	CSARGTLNTGELFF
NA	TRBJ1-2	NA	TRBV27	TGTGCCAGCAGGCCAGGGGTTTACTATGGCTACACCTTC	CASRPGVYYGYTF
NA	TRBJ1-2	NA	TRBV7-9	TGTGCCAGCAGCCCCCAGGGAGGGCTTGACTATGGCTACACCTTC	CASSPQGGLDYGYTF
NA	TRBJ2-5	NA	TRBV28	TGTGCCAGCAGTGGACAGATATACCAAGAGACCCAGTACTTC	CASSGQIYQETQYF
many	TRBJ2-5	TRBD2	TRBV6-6	TGTGCCAGCAGTTACGGGGTCGCGGGGGGACGCGGAGAGACCCAGTACTTC	CASSYGVAGGRGETQYF
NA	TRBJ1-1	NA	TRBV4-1	TGCGCCAGCAGCCAGGAAACCTCAGGGGTAGCTTTCTTT	CASSQETSGVAFF
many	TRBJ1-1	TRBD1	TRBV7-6	TGTGCCAGCAGCGGGACAGGGAAAGAAGCTTTCTTT	CASSGTGKEAFF
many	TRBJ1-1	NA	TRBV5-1	TGCGCCAGCAGCTATGACTCTGGGAACACTGAAGCTTTCTTT	CASSYDSGNTEAFF
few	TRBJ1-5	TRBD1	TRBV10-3	TGTGCCATCACACAGGGGAGCAATCAGCCCCAGCATTTT	CAITQGSNQPQHF
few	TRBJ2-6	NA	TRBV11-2	TGTGCCAGCAGCTTACCCGGGAGATCTGGGGCCAACGTCCTGACTTTC	CASSLPGRSGANVLTF
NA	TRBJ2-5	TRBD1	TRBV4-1	TGCGCCAGCAGCCAAGATGGGGACAGGGGAGAGACCCAGTACTTC	CASSQDGDRGETQYF
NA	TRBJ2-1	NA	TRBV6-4	TGTGCCAGCAGCGACAACAGGGACCACAATGAGCAGTTCTTC	CASSDNRDHNEQFF
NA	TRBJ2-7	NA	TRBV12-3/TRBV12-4	TGTGCCAGCAGTTTCTCCGACTTCGAGCAGTACTTC	CASSFSDFEQYF
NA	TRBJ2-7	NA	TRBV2	TGTGCCAGCAGTGGGGAGTTGGGGCAGTACTTC	CASSGELGQYF
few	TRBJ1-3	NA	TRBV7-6	TGTGCCAGCAGCCCCGTGCCGACAGATGGAAACACCATATATTTT	CASSPVPTDGNTIYF
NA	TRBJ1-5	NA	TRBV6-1	TGTGCCAGCAGTGAACCCCCGGACAGACTCAATCAGCCCCAGCATTTT	CASSEPPDRLNQPQHF
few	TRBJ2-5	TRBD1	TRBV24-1	TGTGCCACCAGTGATCCCGGGACAGAGAAAGAGACCCAGTACTTC	CATSDPGTEKETQYF
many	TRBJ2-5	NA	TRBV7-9	TGTGCCAGCAGCTTAATGTCTCATCCACGAGAGACCCAGTACTTC	CASSLMSHPRETQYF
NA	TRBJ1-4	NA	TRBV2	TGTGCCAGCAATAAGTACCGAAATGAAAAACTGTTTTTT	CASNKYRNEKLFF